This T cell receptor beta chain was retrieved from a study of cytomegalovirus exposure and HLA in healthy donors. Overall study context: The study placed 80% to 85% of its approximately 360 genotyped donors in the Caucasian-associated ancestry cluster.

Primers for the PCR totalled 60 Vbeta and 13 Jbeta. Assay used: immunoSEQ multiplex PCR; TCRdb lists only in-frame clones, some missing. The table has nearly 100,000 clones, 76% seen once; the top ten hold 15% to 20%. Study-wide results and limits: In an earlier analysis, about 87% or about 30%: the productive usage of most TCR beta V segments. It was shown in a later analysis that HLA-associated TCR beta chains were more clonally expanded than other, equally common chains.

The length of the CDR3 is 15 residues. The V and J ends lost 5 bases and 1 base, in that order; junction bases with no gene match: 8. Per germline, CDR1 SEHNR and CDR2 FQNEAQ (reference sequence). As concerns this clone: The antigen is undetermined.

This sequence joins TRBV7-9 and TRBJ2-7; TRBD1 agrees at 7 bases. The specimen sequenced was PBMCs. The sequence derives from a woman in her fifties or sixties in good health and CMV-seropositive. CDR3 protein: CASSNPGQRSYEQYF. The CDR3 DNA follows: TGTGCCAGCAGCAACCCGGGACAGCGGTCCTACGAGCAGTACTTC.